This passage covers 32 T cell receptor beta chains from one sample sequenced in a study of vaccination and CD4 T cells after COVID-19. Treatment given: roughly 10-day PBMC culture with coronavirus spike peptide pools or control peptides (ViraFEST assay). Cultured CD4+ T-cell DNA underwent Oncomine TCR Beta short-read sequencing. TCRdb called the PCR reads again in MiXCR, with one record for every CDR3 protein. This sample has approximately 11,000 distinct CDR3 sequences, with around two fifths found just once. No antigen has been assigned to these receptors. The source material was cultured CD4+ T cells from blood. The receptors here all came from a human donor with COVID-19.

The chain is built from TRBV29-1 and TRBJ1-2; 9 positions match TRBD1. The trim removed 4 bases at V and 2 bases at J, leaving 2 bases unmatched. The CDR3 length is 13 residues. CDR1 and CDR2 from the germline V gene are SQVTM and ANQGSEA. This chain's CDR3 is CSVGDRVNYGYTF. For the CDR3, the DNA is TGCAGCGTTGGGGACAGGGTGAACTATGGCTACACCTTC.

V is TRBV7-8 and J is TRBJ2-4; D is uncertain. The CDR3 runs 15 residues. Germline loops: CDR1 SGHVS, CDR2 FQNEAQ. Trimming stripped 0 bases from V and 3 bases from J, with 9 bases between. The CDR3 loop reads CASSLAGGNKNIQYF. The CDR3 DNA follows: TGTGCCAGCAGCTTAGCGGGTGGGAACAAAAACATTCAGTACTTC.

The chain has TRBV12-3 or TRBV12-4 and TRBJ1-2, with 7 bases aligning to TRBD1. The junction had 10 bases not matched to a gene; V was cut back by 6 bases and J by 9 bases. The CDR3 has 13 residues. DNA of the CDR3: TGTGCCAGCAGCCCGACAGGGAGTTACAGCTACACCTTC. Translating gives CASSPTGSYSYTF.

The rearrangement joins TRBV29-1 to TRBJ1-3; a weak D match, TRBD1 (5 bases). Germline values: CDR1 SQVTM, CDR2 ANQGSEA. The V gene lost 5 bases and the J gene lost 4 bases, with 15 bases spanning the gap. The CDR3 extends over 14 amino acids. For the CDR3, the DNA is TGCAGCGTTATCCGGGACTCTGGAGGAAACACCATATATTTT. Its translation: CSVIRDSGGNTIYF.

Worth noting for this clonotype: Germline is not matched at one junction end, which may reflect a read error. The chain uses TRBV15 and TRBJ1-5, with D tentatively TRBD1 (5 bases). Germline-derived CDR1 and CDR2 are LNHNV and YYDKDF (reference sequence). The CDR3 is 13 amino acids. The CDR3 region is CATSRSKEDTEGF. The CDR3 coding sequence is TGTGCCACCAGCAGATCGAAAGAGGACACAGAAGGATTT.

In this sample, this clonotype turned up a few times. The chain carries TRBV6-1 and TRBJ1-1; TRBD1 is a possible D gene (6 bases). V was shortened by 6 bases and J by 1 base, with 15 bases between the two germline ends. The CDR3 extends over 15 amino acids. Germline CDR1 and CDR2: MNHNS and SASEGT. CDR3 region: CASRLLTGPNTEAFF. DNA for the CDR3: TGTGCCAGCAGGCTTTTGACAGGACCGAACACTGAAGCTTTCTTT.

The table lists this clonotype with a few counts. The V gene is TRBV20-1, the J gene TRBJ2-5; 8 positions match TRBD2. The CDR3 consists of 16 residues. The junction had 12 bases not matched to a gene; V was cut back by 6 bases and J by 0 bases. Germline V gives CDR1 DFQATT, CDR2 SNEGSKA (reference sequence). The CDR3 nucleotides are TGCAGTGCGAGACCCGGGTTAGCGGGGAACCAAGAGACCCAGTACTTC. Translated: CSARPGLAGNQETQYF.

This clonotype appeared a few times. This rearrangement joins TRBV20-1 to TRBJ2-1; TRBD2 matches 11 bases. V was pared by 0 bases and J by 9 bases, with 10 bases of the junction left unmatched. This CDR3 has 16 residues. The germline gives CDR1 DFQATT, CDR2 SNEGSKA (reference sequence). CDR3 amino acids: CSARDRTSGGAGEQFF. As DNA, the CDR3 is TGCAGTGCTAGAGACAGAACTAGCGGGGGAGCCGGTGAGCAGTTCTTC.

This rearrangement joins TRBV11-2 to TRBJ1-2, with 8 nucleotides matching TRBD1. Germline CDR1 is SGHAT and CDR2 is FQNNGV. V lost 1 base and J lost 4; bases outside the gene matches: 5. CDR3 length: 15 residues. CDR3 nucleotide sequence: TGTGCCAGCAGCTTAGCAGGGGGCGTTAGCTATGGCTACACCTTC. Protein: CASSLAGGVSYGYTF.

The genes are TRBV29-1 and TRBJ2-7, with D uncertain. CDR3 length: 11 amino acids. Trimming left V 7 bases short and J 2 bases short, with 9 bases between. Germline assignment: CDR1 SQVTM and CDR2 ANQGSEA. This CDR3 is CSATLTYEQYF. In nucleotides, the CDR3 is TGCAGCGCTACGCTTACCTACGAGCAGTACTTC.

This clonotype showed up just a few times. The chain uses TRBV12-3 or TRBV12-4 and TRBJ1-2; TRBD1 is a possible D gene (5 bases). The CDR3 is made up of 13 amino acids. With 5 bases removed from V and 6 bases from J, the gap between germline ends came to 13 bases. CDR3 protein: CASSGDGQHGYTF. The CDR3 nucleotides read TGTGCCAGCAGTGGGGACGGGCAACATGGCTACACCTTC.

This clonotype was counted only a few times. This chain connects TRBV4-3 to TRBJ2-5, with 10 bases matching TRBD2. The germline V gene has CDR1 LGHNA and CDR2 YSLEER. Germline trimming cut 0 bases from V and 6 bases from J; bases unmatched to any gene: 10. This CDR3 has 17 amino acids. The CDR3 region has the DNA TGCGCCAGCAGCCAAGAGGTAGCGGGGGGCCCTGGGAAGACCCAGTACTTC. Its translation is CASSQEVAGGPGKTQYF.

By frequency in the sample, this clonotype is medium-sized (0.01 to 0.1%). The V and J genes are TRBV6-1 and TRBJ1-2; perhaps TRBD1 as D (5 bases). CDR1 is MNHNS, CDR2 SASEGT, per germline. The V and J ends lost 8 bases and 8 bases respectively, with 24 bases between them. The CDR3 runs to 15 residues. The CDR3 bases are TGTGCCAGCCGTCGCATACAGGACTCTAAAGCCGGCTACACCTTC. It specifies CASRRIQDSKAGYTF.

The CDR3, as DNA: TGTGCCAGCAGCCAAGGAGACCCAGCGGGGGGAAATAGGGAGTACTTC. The encoded protein is CASSQGDPAGGNREYF. V and J are TRBV4-2 and TRBJ2-5; 9 bases agree with TRBD2. Germline V gene sequence: CDR1 LGHNA, CDR2 YNFKEQ. The CDR3 runs 16 residues. With 1 base clipped from V and 12 bases from J, the junction kept 15 bases outside the gene matches.

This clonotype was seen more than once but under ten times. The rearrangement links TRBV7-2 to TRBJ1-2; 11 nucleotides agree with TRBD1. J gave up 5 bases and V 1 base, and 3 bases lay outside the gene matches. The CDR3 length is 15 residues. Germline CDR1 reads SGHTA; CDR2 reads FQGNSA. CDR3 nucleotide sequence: TGTGCCAGCAGCTTAGGGACAGGGGGCGGTTATGGCTACACCTTC. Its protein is CASSLGTGGGYGYTF.

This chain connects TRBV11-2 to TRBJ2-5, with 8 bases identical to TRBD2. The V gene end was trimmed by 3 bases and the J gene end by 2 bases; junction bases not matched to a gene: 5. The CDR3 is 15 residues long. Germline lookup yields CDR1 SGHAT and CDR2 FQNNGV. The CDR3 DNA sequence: TGTGCCAGCAGCTTCTCAAGCGGGGGTCAAGAGACCCAGTACTTC. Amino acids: CASSFSSGGQETQYF.

CDR3: CASSLAGDANYGYTF. In DNA form, the CDR3 reads TGTGCCAGCAGCTTAGCGGGGGATGCGAACTATGGCTACACCTTC. The chain recombines TRBV7-2 with TRBJ1-2; TRBD1 might be the D (5 bases). CDR1 is SGHTA and CDR2 is FQGNSA in the germline V gene. V lost 0 bases and J 2 bases, leaving 10 bases between the germline ends. The CDR3 is 15 amino acids. The variable domain in full, completed from reference TRBV7-2 and TRBJ1-2, reads GAGVSQSPSNKVTEKGKDVELRCDPISGHTALYWYRQSLGQGLEFLIYFQGNSAPDKSGLPSDRFSAERTGGSVSTLTIQRTQQEDSAVYLCASSLAGDANYGYTFGSGTRLTVV.

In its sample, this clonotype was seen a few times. The CDR3 loop is CSARDPDRGRSPLHF. In DNA, the CDR3 is TGCAGTGCTAGAGATCCGGACAGGGGCAGATCACCCCTCCACTTT. V usage is TRBV20-1 and J usage is TRBJ1-6, with 9 bases identical to TRBD1. V shed 0 bases, J shed 10 bases, and the junction held 7 bases outside the gene matches. Germline loops: CDR1 DFQATT, CDR2 SNEGSKA (reference sequence). The CDR3 is 15 amino acids.

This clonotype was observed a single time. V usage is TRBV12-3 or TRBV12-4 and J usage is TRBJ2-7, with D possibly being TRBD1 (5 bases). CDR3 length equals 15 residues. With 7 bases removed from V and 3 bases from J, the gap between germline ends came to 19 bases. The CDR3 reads CASTIYGSDSYEQYF. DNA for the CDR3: TGTGCCAGCACCATTTATGGGTCAGACAGCTACGAGCAGTACTTC.

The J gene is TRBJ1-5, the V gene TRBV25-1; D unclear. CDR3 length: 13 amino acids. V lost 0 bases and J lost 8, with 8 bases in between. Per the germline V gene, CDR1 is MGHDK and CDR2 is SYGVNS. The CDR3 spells CASSEYGGKPQHF. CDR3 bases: TGTGCCAGCAGTGAATATGGTGGGAAGCCCCAGCATTTT.

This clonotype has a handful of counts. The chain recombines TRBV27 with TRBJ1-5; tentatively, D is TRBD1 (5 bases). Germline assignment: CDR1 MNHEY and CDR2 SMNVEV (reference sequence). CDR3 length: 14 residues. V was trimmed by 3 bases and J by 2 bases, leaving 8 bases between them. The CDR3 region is CASSFIQGNQPQHF. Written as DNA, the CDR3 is TGTGCCAGCAGTTTTATACAGGGCAATCAGCCCCAGCATTTT.

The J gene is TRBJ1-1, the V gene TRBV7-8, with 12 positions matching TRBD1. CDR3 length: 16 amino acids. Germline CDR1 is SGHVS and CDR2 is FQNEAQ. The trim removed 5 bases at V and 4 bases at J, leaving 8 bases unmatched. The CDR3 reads CASSLRDRGLGTEAFF. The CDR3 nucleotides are TGTGCCAGCAGCCTCCGGGACAGGGGGCTTGGCACTGAAGCTTTCTTT.

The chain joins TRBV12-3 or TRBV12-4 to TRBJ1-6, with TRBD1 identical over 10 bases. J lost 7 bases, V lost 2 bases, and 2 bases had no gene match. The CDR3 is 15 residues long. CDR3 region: CASSLSDRGNSPLHF. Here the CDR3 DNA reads TGTGCCAGCAGTTTATCGGACAGGGGGAATTCACCCCTCCACTTT.

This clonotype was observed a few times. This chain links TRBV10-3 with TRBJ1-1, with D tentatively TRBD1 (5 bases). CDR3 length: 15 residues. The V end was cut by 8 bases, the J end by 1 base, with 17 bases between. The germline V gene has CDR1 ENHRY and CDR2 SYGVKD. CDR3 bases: TGTGCCATCGGGGTTGAACCGGGACGGAACACTGAAGCTTTCTTT. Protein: CAIGVEPGRNTEAFF.

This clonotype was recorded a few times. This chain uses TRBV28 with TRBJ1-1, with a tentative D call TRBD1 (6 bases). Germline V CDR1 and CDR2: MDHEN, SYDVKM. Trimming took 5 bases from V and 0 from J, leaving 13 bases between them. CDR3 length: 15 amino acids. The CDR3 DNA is TGTGCCAGCAGTGGAGGGGGATCAATGAACACTGAAGCTTTCTTT. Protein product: CASSGGGSMNTEAFF.

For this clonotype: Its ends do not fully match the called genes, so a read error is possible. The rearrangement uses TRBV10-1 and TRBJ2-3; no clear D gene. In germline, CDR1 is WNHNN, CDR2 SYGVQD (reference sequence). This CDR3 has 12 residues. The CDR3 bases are TGCGCCAGCAGTGAGAACACAGATGCGCAGTATTTT. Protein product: CASSENTDAQYF.

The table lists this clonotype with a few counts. Here the CDR3 reads CASSGILNTEAFF. The CDR3 DNA reads as TGTGCCAGCAGCGGGATCTTGAACACTGAAGCTTTCTTT. The J gene is TRBJ1-1, the V gene TRBV7-2; D remains unclear. The CDR3 has 13 amino acids. Trimming pared 5 bases from V and 0 bases from J, leaving 7 bases between. Germline CDR1 and CDR2: SGHTA and FQGNSA.

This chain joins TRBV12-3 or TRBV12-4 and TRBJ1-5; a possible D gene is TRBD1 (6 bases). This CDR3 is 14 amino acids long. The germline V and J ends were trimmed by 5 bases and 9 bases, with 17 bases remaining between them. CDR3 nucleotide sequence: TGTGCCAGCAGTCTAGACAGGTCCCCAGGGCCCCAGCATTTT. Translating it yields CASSLDRSPGPQHF.

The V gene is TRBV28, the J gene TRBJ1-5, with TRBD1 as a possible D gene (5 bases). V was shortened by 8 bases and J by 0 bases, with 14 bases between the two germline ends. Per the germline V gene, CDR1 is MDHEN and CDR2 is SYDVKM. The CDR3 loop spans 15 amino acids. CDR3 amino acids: CASLRAASSNQPQHF. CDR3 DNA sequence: TGTGCCAGCCTCAGGGCAGCTTCTAGCAATCAGCCCCAGCATTTT.

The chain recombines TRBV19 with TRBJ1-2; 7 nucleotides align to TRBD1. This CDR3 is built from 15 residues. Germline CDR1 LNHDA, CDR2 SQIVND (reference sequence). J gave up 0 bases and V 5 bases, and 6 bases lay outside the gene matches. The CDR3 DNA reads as TGTGCCAGTAGTCCATCGGGACAGACTAACTATGGCTACACCTTC. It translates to CASSPSGQTNYGYTF.

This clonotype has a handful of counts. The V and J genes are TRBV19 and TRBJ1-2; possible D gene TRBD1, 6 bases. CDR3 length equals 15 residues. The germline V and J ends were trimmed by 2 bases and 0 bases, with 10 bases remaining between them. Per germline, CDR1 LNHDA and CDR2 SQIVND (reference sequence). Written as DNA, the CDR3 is TGTGCCAGTAGTATACGGACAGTAGCTAACTATGGCTACACCTTC. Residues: CASSIRTVANYGYTF.

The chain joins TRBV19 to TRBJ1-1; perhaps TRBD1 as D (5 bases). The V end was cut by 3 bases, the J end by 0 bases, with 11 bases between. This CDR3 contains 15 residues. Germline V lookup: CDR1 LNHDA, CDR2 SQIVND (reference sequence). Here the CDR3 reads CASSIIRGLNTEAFF. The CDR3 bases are TGTGCCAGTAGTATTATAAGGGGTTTGAACACTGAAGCTTTCTTT.